The rows below give T cell receptor beta chains drawn from one sample of a study of blood T cell repertoires in COVID-19. Repertoires were generated with immunoSEQ multiplex PCR, while TCRdb's copy carries only in-frame clones and drops some. Of around 140,000 clones in the sample, roughly 79% were seen once. Sample: peripheral blood. These receptors were obtained from an older woman with active or convalescent COVID-19. CDR3s include the opening cysteine and the closing phenylalanine or tryptophan. Each record gives: V gene, D gene, J gene, clone size, CDR3 protein, CDR3 DNA. D genes are given only for firm matches. Expanded clones are given a class, and other clones once, few, many or no size at all.

>TRBV3-1/TRBV3-2|TRBD2|TRBJ2-5|.
CASSQTFSGWETQYF
TGTGCCAGCAGCCAAACATTTAGCGGGTGGGAGACCCAGTACTTC
>TRBV5-4|TRBD2|TRBJ2-3|.
CASSPGTSGGFRDTQYF
TGTGCCAGCAGCCCCGGGACTAGCGGGGGGTTCAGGGATACGCAGTATTTT
>TRBV1|.|TRBJ2-7|few
CTSSQASSRRDLYEQYF
TGCACCAGCAGCCAAGCGTCCTCTAGGCGCGACCTCTACGAGCAGTACTTC
>TRBV27|.|TRBJ1-5|.
CASSYSANQPQHF
TGTGCCAGCAGTTACTCTGCCAATCAGCCCCAGCATTTT
>TRBV28|.|TRBJ2-7|.
CASSLPGYQQYF
TGTGCCAGCAGTTTACCCGGGTACCAGCAGTACTTC
>TRBV4-2|.|TRBJ2-3|.
CASSLVAQDTQYF
TGTGCCAGCAGCCTCGTAGCGCAAGATACGCAGTATTTT
>TRBV5-1|.|TRBJ1-2|.
CASSSGGVADYGYTF
TGCGCCAGCAGCTCCGGAGGGGTGGCGGACTATGGCTACACCTTC
>TRBV10-1|TRBD1|TRBJ1-1|.
CASSPGQPLQRGTEAFF
TGCGCCAGCAGTCCGGGACAGCCTTTGCAAAGGGGTACTGAAGCTTTCTTT
>TRBV5-1|.|TRBJ2-3|.
CASSLGGTTDTQYF
TGCGCCAGCAGCTTGGGCGGGACTACAGATACGCAGTATTTT
>TRBV5-8|TRBD2|TRBJ2-5|.
CASSRGLAGGPGETQYF
TGTGCCAGCAGCCGAGGACTAGCGGGAGGGCCCGGGGAGACCCAGTACTTC
>TRBV15|.|TRBJ1-5|.
CATSRDRSDSNQPQHF
TGTGCCACCAGCAGAGACAGGTCAGATAGCAATCAGCCCCAGCATTTT
>TRBV9|.|TRBJ1-2|.
CASSARSTGNYGYTF
TGTGCCAGCAGCGCCCGTAGTACAGGGAACTATGGCTACACCTTC
>TRBV6-1|TRBD1|TRBJ1-4|.
CASSAVPSGTGYEKLFF
TGTGCCAGCAGTGCAGTCCCTTCCGGGACAGGGTATGAAAAACTGTTTTTT
>TRBV21-1|.|TRBJ1-4|.
CASSIKTGVNEKLFF
TGTGCCAGCAGCATTAAGACAGGGGTAAATGAAAAACTGTTTTTT
>TRBV5-1|TRBD2|TRBJ2-7|.
CASSNFRTSGSHSEQYF
TGCGCCAGCAGCAACTTCCGGACTAGCGGGTCCCATAGCGAGCAGTACTTC
>TRBV28|TRBD1|TRBJ1-5|.
CASRDRGNQPQHF
TGTGCCAGCCGGGACAGGGGCAATCAGCCCCAGCATTTT
>TRBV2|.|TRBJ2-6|.
CASSEGFAGSGANVLTF
TGTGCCAGCAGTGAGGGTTTTGCAGGCTCTGGGGCCAACGTCCTGACTTTC